This T cell receptor (beta chain) was retrieved from a study of cytomegalovirus exposure and HLA in healthy donors. Study-wide results and limits: Rarity characterized most TCR sequences, yet some public TCRs appeared in many donors.

Concerning this clone: Its antigen is as yet unknown. This specimen includes other DNA sequences encoding the same CDR3.

Trimming took off 1 base at V and 2 bases at J, with 6 bases between the two ends. The CDR3 is made up of 13 amino acids. Germline CDR1 MNHNS, CDR2 SASEGT. Clones were read by immunoSEQ multiplex PCR, and TCRdb kept only the in-frame ones, dropping some. The sample consists of some 340,000 clones, around 90% of them appearing once. The sequence was collected from a woman aged 25 to 45 in good health and CMV-seropositive. The chain is built from TRBV6-1 and TRBJ2-7, with D uncertain. The sample consisted of PBMCs. The CDR3 loop reads CASSEGRAYEQYF. The CDR3 nucleotides read TGTGCCAGCAGTGAAGGGCGAGCCTACGAGCAGTACTTC.